These 20 T cell receptor beta chains share one sample of origin, sequenced in a study of blood T cell repertoires in COVID-19. Only in-frame clones appear in the TCRdb table, and some are missing; sequencing was by immunoSEQ multiplex PCR. Here the sample spans approximately 27,000 clones, about 94% being singletons. Material: peripheral blood. Receptor source: a human donor with active COVID-19. The donor label of this sample is uncertain.

V usage is TRBV27 and J usage is TRBJ1-1; TRBD1 aligns across 8 bases. CDR3 length: 15 residues. CDR1 is MNHEY, CDR2 SMNVEV, per germline (reference sequence). V trimming: 5 bases; J trimming: 0 bases; junction bases outside the gene matches: 5. The CDR3 loop is CASSKKTGVNTEAFF. The CDR3 bases are TGTGCCAGCAGTAAAAAGACAGGGGTGAACACTGAAGCTTTCTTT.

The rearrangement uses TRBV2 and TRBJ2-1, with 12 positions matching TRBD2. The length of the CDR3 is 17 residues. Germline V gives CDR1 SNHLY, CDR2 FYNNEI. V shed 4 bases, J shed 8 bases, and the junction held 12 bases outside the gene matches. The CDR3 sequence: CASSGTVGLAGGDEQFF. CDR3 sequence (DNA): TGTGCCAGCAGTGGGACGGTGGGACTAGCGGGTGGAGATGAGCAGTTCTTC.

The V gene is TRBV5-4, the J gene TRBJ2-7; 9 bases line up with TRBD2. The CDR3 loop spans 14 amino acids. The junction had 1 base not matched to a gene; V was cut back by 1 base and J by 2 bases. The germline CDR1 and CDR2 sequences are SGHNT and YYREEE (reference sequence). CDR3: CASSLSSGTYEQYF. CDR3 nucleotides: TGTGCCAGCAGCTTGTCTAGCGGGACCTACGAGCAGTACTTC.

The chain recombines TRBV4-1 with TRBJ1-2, with D tentatively TRBD1 (6 bases). Germline V lookup: CDR1 MGHRA, CDR2 YSYEKL. The CDR3 contains 15 residues. Trimming shortened V by 4 bases and J by 6 bases, and 18 bases separated the two germline ends. CDR3 amino acids: CASSRPDRPTNGYTF. CDR3 nucleotides: TGCGCCAGCAGCCGACCCGACAGGCCTACGAATGGCTACACCTTC.

J is TRBJ2-2 and V is TRBV6-5; 9 nucleotides agree with TRBD1. The CDR3 is 16 residues long. V was clipped by 3 bases and J by 2 bases; unmatched bases: 4. Germline V gene lookup returns CDR1 MNHEY and CDR2 SVGAGI. The CDR3 here is CASSYSTGGNTGELFF. In DNA, the CDR3 is TGTGCCAGCAGTTATTCGACAGGGGGAAACACCGGGGAGCTGTTTTTT.

This sequence joins TRBV6-1 and TRBJ1-6; tentatively, D is TRBD1 (5 bases). The V gene's germline CDR1 is MNHNS and CDR2 SASEGT. Trimming cost V 2 bases and J 13 bases, with 9 bases left between them. The CDR3 runs to 12 residues. In DNA, the CDR3 is TGTGCCAGCAGTGAATCCACAGGCCCCCTCCACTTT. Translated: CASSESTGPLHF.

The rearrangement joins TRBV7-6 to TRBJ1-2; D is ambiguous. CDR3 size: 13 residues. Germline loops: CDR1 SGHVS, CDR2 FNYEAQ. V gave up 5 bases and J gave up 8 bases, with 15 bases separating them. CDR3 DNA: TGTGCCAGCAGCCTTAGTCGGGGAAGGGGCTACACCTTC. This codes for CASSLSRGRGYTF.

This sequence joins TRBV30 and TRBJ1-5; TRBD1 aligns across 7 bases. V lost 3 bases to trimming and J lost 10 bases; unmatched junction nucleotides: 15. This CDR3 spans 15 amino acids. The germline CDR1 and CDR2 sequences are GTSNPN and SVGIG (reference sequence). The CDR3 sequence: CAWSRPDRDSEPQHF. The CDR3 DNA sequence: TGTGCCTGGAGCCGACCCGACAGGGACAGTGAACCCCAGCATTTT.

The V and J genes are TRBV5-1 and TRBJ1-5, with D uncertain. Trimming cost V 0 bases and J 4 bases, with 8 bases left between them. The CDR3 is made up of 14 amino acids. Germline V gene data show CDR1 as SGHRS and CDR2 as YFSETQ. The CDR3 reads CASSLAGPNQPQHF. Here the CDR3 DNA reads TGCGCCAGCAGCTTGGCGGGTCCAAATCAGCCCCAGCATTTT.

This clone showed up just once. V usage is TRBV7-2 and J usage is TRBJ2-1, with 12 positions matching TRBD2. The CDR3 has 17 residues. From germline, CDR1 is SGHTA and CDR2 FQGNSA. V was clipped by 4 bases and J by 9 bases; unmatched bases: 13. CDR3 bases: TGTGCCAGCAGCTCTAGGCCGACTAGCGGGGGCCTGGGTGAGCAGTTCTTC. This gives the protein CASSSRPTSGGLGEQFF.

The V call is TRBV11-1, the J call TRBJ2-1, with TRBD1 matching over 8 bases. Trimming removed 5 bases from V and 2 bases from J; junction bases left unmatched: 5. The length of the CDR3 is 15 residues. CDR1 and CDR2 from the germline V gene are SGHAT and FQDESV (reference sequence). CDR3 sequence (DNA): TGTGCCAGCAGCCCTCGGACAGGGACCTACAATGAGCAGTTCTTC. This gives the protein CASSPRTGTYNEQFF.

This clone was counted a single time. The chain employs TRBV18 and TRBJ2-5; 7 bases line up with TRBD1. The germline gives CDR1 KGHSH, CDR2 LQKENI. V lost 2 bases, J lost 5 bases, and 8 bases stayed unmatched. The CDR3 has 15 residues. The CDR3 spells CASSPSQGDLETQYF. The CDR3 nucleotides are TGTGCCAGCTCACCAAGTCAGGGGGACCTGGAGACCCAGTACTTC.

This chain uses TRBV6-6 with TRBJ2-1, with 7 bases lining up with TRBD1. This CDR3 spans 15 amino acids. Germline CDR1 MNHNY, CDR2 SVGAGI (reference sequence). The trim removed 0 bases at V and 5 bases at J, leaving 4 bases unmatched. CDR3 in amino acids: CASSYSGTANNEQFF. CDR3 coding DNA: TGTGCCAGCAGTTACTCAGGGACAGCCAACAATGAGCAGTTCTTC.

This chain links TRBV7-6 with TRBJ2-7; TRBD1 agrees at 10 bases. This CDR3 contains 15 residues. Germline lookup yields CDR1 SGHVS and CDR2 FNYEAQ. The V segment lost 5 bases and the J segment 8 bases; nucleotides outside the gene matches: 12. The CDR3 here is CASSVTGTGAEQQYF. CDR3 bases: TGTGCCAGCAGCGTCACCGGGACAGGGGCTGAGCAGCAGTACTTC.

This chain uses TRBV11-2 with TRBJ2-7, with D perhaps matching TRBD1 (5 bases). The CDR3 sequence is 14 residues long. The V gene's germline CDR1 is SGHAT and CDR2 FQNNGV. Trimming shortened V by 5 bases and J by 0 bases, and 11 bases separated the two germline ends. The CDR3 bases are TGTGCCAGCAGCCGAAGGGGCGTCTCCTACGAGCAGTACTTC. Its protein is CASSRRGVSYEQYF. The full variable domain, its missing parts supplied by reference TRBV11-2 and TRBJ2-7, is EAGVAQSPRYKIIEKRQSVAFWCNPISGHATLYWYQQILGQGPKLLIQFQNNGVVDDSQLPKDRFSAERLKGVDSTLKIQPAKLEDSAVYLCASSRRGVSYEQYFGPGTRLTVT.

The rearrangement uses TRBV7-8 and TRBJ2-1, with 7 bases matching TRBD2. V lost 7 bases and J lost 7; bases outside the gene matches: 4. CDR3 length: 12 amino acids. Germline V lookup: CDR1 SGHVS, CDR2 FQNEAQ. Here the CDR3 DNA reads TGTGCCAGCACCTCTAGCGGTAATGAGCAGTTCTTC. Its protein is CASTSSGNEQFF. Full variable domain (rest looked up from reference TRBV7-8 and TRBJ2-1): GAGVSQSPRYKVAKRGQDVALRCDPISGHVSLFWYQQALGQGPEFLTYFQNEAQLDKSGLPSDRFFAERPEGSVSTLKIQRTQQEDSAVYLCASTSSGNEQFFGPGTRLTVL.

V is TRBV7-9 and J is TRBJ2-7; D ambiguous. CDR3 length: 14 amino acids. Trimming took off 1 base at V and 2 bases at J, with 9 bases between the two ends. Germline V gives CDR1 SEHNR, CDR2 FQNEAQ (reference sequence). The CDR3 loop reads CASSLGVSAYEQYF. DNA of the CDR3: TGTGCCAGCAGCTTAGGAGTTTCGGCCTACGAGCAGTACTTC.

The V and J genes are TRBV5-1 and TRBJ2-7; 13 nucleotides match TRBD2. The CDR3 is 16 amino acids. CDR1 and CDR2 from the germline V gene are SGHRS and YFSETQ. Trimming took 4 bases from V and 1 from J; bases not matched to a gene: 5. CDR3 coding DNA: TGCGCCAGCAGCCCAAGGACTAGCGGGAGATCCTACGAGCAGTACTTC. Translating gives CASSPRTSGRSYEQYF. The whole variable domain, remainder taken from reference TRBV5-1 and TRBJ2-7, is KAGVTQTPRYLIKTRGQQVTLSCSPISGHRSVSWYQQTPGQGLQFLFEYFSETQRNKGNFPGRFSGRQFSNSRSEMNVSTLELGDSALYLCASSPRTSGRSYEQYFGPGTRLTVT.

The chain couples TRBV29-1 to TRBJ2-1; no reliable D call. There are 14 residues in the CDR3. V was clipped by 7 bases and J by 5 bases, with 18 bases between them. Germline-derived CDR1 and CDR2 are SQVTM and ANQGSEA. For the CDR3, the DNA is TGCAGCGCCCTCGCGGTGTCCAATAACAATGAGCAGTTCTTC. Its protein product is CSALAVSNNNEQFF.

The gene calls are TRBV19 and TRBJ2-6, with D possibly matching TRBD1 (5 bases). Per germline, CDR1 LNHDA and CDR2 SQIVND (reference sequence). Deletions cut 10 bases from V and 0 bases from J, with 19 bases between. This CDR3 has 17 amino acids. The CDR3, as DNA: TGTGCCACCCAGCGCGACAGCGTTGACTCTGGGGCCAACGTCCTGACTTTC. Translation gives CATQRDSVDSGANVLTF.